The entry that follows covers one TCR beta chain sequence. This record belongs to a study of T cells in Graves' hyperthyroidism and ophthalmopathy. Researchers took RNA transcripts and amplified the TCR beta CDR3 regions from them. TCR CDR3 regions were first amplified by RT-PCR with HTBI primers. TCRdb redid the calling of the multiplex PCR reads with MiXCR, one entry per CDR3 protein. The sample consists of hundreds of thousands of distinct CDR3 sequences, more than 30% of them appearing once. Germline CDR1 is LNHNV and CDR2 is YYDKDF (reference sequence). CDR3 length: 15 residues. V was clipped by 1 base and J by 2 bases, with 12 bases between them. Recently diagnosed hyperthyroidism of less than 2 months' duration affected patients aged 18 to 65.

The receptor's source is a man aged 18 to 30 with Graves' hyperthyroidism. The rearrangement joins TRBV15 to TRBJ2-7, with D uncertain. Sequencing used blood. This CDR3 is CATSRGLPPTYEQYF. The CDR3 DNA is TGTGCCACCAGCAGAGGCCTTCCCCCCACCTACGAGCAGTACTTC.